Presented here are 28 T cell receptor beta chains from one specimen sequenced in a study of spatial heterogeneity in lung cancer (dated by TCRdb to the late 2010s). Libraries were built with 5' RACE. For sequencing, a NextSeq 500 was employed. In TCRdb, the public reads were trimmed at Q25 with fastp and aligned with MiXCR, with productive beta chains retained. Every distinct CDR3 protein forms one entry, paired with its most common genes and DNA. The sample records fewer than 15,000 distinct CDR3 sequences, 15% to 20% of which are singletons. Of the sample, around 52% falls within the top ten clones. The time point label, read with the paper, signifies: sample taken at primary tumor resection. TCR sequencing used whole RNA extracted from tumor and nontumor lung tissue, or from cryopreserved PBMC samples, without cell sorting. The material was PBMCs, obtained at surgery. Receptor source: a male donor with early-stage non-small cell lung cancer.

In this sample, this clonotype turned up many times. The rearrangement links TRBV3-1 to TRBJ1-5; TRBD1 is a possible D gene (5 bases). Trimming took off 4 bases at V and 6 bases at J, with 19 bases between the two ends. Germline lookup yields CDR1 LGHDT and CDR2 YNNKEL (reference sequence). The CDR3 sequence is 16 residues long. This chain's CDR3 is CASSPSQLGAGQPQHF. The CDR3 DNA reads TGTGCCAGCAGCCCCTCTCAATTAGGGGCTGGTCAGCCCCAGCATTTT.

The V gene is TRBV7-6, the J gene TRBJ1-1; D unresolved. The CDR3 extends over 13 amino acids. The ends were cut back, 3 bases at V and 1 base at J, with 6 bases in the middle. Germline V gives CDR1 SGHVS, CDR2 FNYEAQ. CDR3: CASSFAKNTEAFF. The CDR3, as DNA: TGTGCCAGCAGCTTTGCAAAGAACACTGAAGCTTTCTTT.

This clonotype was detected ten times or more. V usage is TRBV7-9 and J usage is TRBJ1-1; D is possibly TRBD1 (5 bases). Germline V gene sequence: CDR1 SEHNR, CDR2 FQNEAQ (reference sequence). This CDR3 region has 14 residues. Between the trimmed V and J ends, which lost 5 bases and 0 bases, there was a span of 10 bases. The CDR3 loop is CASSGEGMNTEAFF. The CDR3 DNA reads as TGTGCCAGCAGCGGGGAGGGGATGAACACTGAAGCTTTCTTT.

The V call is TRBV20-1, the J call TRBJ1-3; no clear D. The CDR3 runs to 15 residues. The germline CDR1 and CDR2 sequences are DFQATT and SNEGSKA (reference sequence). The V and J ends lost 0 bases and 0 bases respectively, with 9 bases between them. DNA of the CDR3: TGCAGTGCTAGAGAGGGTGGCTACTCTGGAAACACCATATATTTT. It specifies CSAREGGYSGNTIYF.

The rearrangement links TRBV15 to TRBJ1-4; possible D gene TRBD1, 6 bases. This CDR3 is built from 14 residues. Trimming took 1 base from V and 5 from J, leaving 8 bases between them. Germline CDR1 and CDR2: LNHNV and YYDKDF (reference sequence). CDR3 residues: CATSRGTENEKLFF. The CDR3, as DNA: TGTGCCACCAGCAGAGGGACAGAGAATGAAAAACTGTTTTTT.

This rearrangement joins TRBV7-8 to TRBJ2-7; D not certain. Deletions cut 3 bases from V and 4 bases from J, with 7 bases between. Germline V gene sequence: CDR1 SGHVS, CDR2 FQNEAQ. There are 12 residues in the CDR3. CDR3 sequence reads: CASSLLQYEQYF. The DNA of the CDR3 is TGTGCCAGCAGCTTGTTACAGTACGAGCAGTACTTC.

The chain recombines TRBV4-2 with TRBJ1-5; possibly TRBD1 for D (5 bases). The CDR3 runs 15 residues. The germline V gene has CDR1 LGHNA and CDR2 YNFKEQ. Trimming took 0 bases from V and 4 from J, leaving 10 bases between them. In DNA, the CDR3 is TGTGCCAGCAGCCAAGATTCGGGGACGAATCAGCCCCAGCATTTT. Translating it yields CASSQDSGTNQPQHF.

This chain connects TRBV29-1 to TRBJ2-5; TRBD2 matches 8 bases. In germline, CDR1 is SQVTM, CDR2 ANQGSEA. The CDR3 totals 14 residues. V lost 4 bases to trimming and J lost 5 bases; unmatched junction nucleotides: 9. The CDR3 nucleotides read TGCAGCGTTGGAGACAGCGGGAGAGAGGAGACCCAGTACTTC. Protein sequence: CSVGDSGREETQYF.

In this sample, this clonotype turned up many times. The rearrangement uses TRBV6-1 and TRBJ1-2; TRBD1 might be the D (5 bases). The V gene lost 5 bases and the J gene lost 1 base, with 20 bases spanning the gap. The CDR3 is 17 amino acids. CDR1 and CDR2 (germline): MNHNS, SASEGT. In nucleotides, the CDR3 is TGTGCCAGCAGTCCCCATCGGGTAGGGGATCTTAACTATGGCTACACCTTC. It is translated as CASSPHRVGDLNYGYTF.

The sample holds many counts of this clonotype. This chain joins TRBV28 and TRBJ1-6; D might be TRBD1 (5 bases). Trimming stripped 0 bases from V and 9 bases from J, with 9 bases between. The germline V gene encodes CDR1 MDHEN and CDR2 SYDVKM. The CDR3 length is 14 residues. The CDR3: CASSLWGRGSPLHF. CDR3 DNA: TGTGCCAGCAGTTTATGGGGACGGGGTTCACCCCTCCACTTT. The full variable domain, with the rest looked up from reference TRBV28 and TRBJ1-6, is DVKVTQSSRYLVKRTGEKVFLECVQDMDHENMFWYRQDPGLGLRLIYFSYDVKMKEKGDIPEGYSVSREKKERFSLILESASTNQTSMYLCASSLWGRGSPLHFGNGTRLTVT.

The chain has TRBV28 and TRBJ2-2; D is perhaps TRBD2 (5 bases). CDR1 is MDHEN, CDR2 SYDVKM, per germline. This CDR3 has 13 residues. Trimming took off 6 bases at V and 6 bases at J, with 11 bases between the two ends. The CDR3 reads CASRQSGAGELFF. The CDR3 nucleotides read TGTGCCAGCAGACAAAGCGGTGCCGGGGAGCTGTTTTTT. The full variable domain, in which reference TRBV28 and TRBJ2-2 provide the parts outside the CDR3, is DVKVTQSSRYLVKRTGEKVFLECVQDMDHENMFWYRQDPGLGLRLIYFSYDVKMKEKGDIPEGYSVSREKKERFSLILESASTNQTSMYLCASRQSGAGELFFGEGSRLTVL.

The CDR3 sequence: CASSSPYPGLAGGYEQYF. The DNA for the CDR3 is TGTGCCAGCAGTTCGCCCTACCCTGGACTAGCGGGAGGGTACGAGCAGTACTTC. The chain couples TRBV6-2 or TRBV6-3 to TRBJ2-7; 15 nucleotides agree with TRBD2. The germline CDR1 and CDR2 sequences are MNHEY and SVGEGT. The CDR3 consists of 18 residues. The J segment lost 4 bases and the V segment lost 4 bases, leaving 11 bases of the junction unmatched.

Concerning this clonotype itself: A much larger clonotype is one base distant, so this may be a read error. This rearrangement joins TRBV7-3 to TRBJ2-3; 8 positions agree with TRBD1. Germline values: CDR1 SGHTA, CDR2 FQGTGA. This CDR3 region has 15 residues. CDR3 sequence reads: CASSFQGASTDTQNF. CDR3 in DNA: TGTGCCAGCAGCTTTCAGGGGGCGTCCACAGATACGCAGAATTTT.

The V call is TRBV7-3, the J call TRBJ2-2; the match to TRBD1 covers 11 bases. Germline lookup yields CDR1 SGHTA and CDR2 FQGTGA. The CDR3 extends over 14 amino acids. The V and J ends lost 8 bases and 5 bases, in that order; junction bases with no gene match: 4. As DNA, the CDR3 is TGTGCCAGCCGAGGGACAGGGGGAACCGGGGAGCTGTTTTTT. Its protein is CASRGTGGTGELFF. Full variable domain (outside the CDR3, taken from reference TRBV7-3 and TRBJ2-2): GAGVSQTPSNKVTEKGKYVELRCDPISGHTALYWYRQSLGQGPEFLIYFQGTGAADDSGLPNDRFFAVRPEGSVSTLKIQRTERGDSAVYLCASRGTGGTGELFFGEGSRLTVL.

The V and J genes are TRBV5-4 and TRBJ1-2; D remains ambiguous. Germline loops: CDR1 SGHNT, CDR2 YYREEE (reference sequence). The CDR3 loop spans 12 amino acids. Trimming cost V 7 bases and J 6 bases, with 13 bases left between them. The CDR3, as DNA: TGTGCCAGCCACCTGGAGACCCATGGCTACACCTTC. The encoded protein is CASHLETHGYTF.

This clonotype was seen many times. The J gene is TRBJ2-1, the V gene TRBV18; no reliable D call. Germline assignment: CDR1 KGHSH and CDR2 LQKENI. V shed 0 bases and J shed 7 bases, with 4 bases lying between them. The CDR3 spans 12 residues. CDR3 region: CASSPPGNEQFF. CDR3 nucleotides: TGTGCCAGCTCACCACCGGGGAATGAGCAGTTCTTC. Combining the CDR3 with reference TRBV18 and TRBJ2-1 gives the whole variable domain NAGVMQNPRHLVRRRGQEARLRCSPMKGHSHVYWYRQLPEEGLKFMVYLQKENIIDESGMPKERFSAEFPKEGPSILRIQQVVRGDSAAYFCASSPPGNEQFFGPGTRLTVL.

This clonotype turned up a few times. The rearrangement links TRBV5-4 to TRBJ2-1; 8 nucleotides line up with TRBD2. Germline CDR1 is SGHNT and CDR2 is YYREEE (reference sequence). The CDR3 is 17 residues long. Unmatched junction bases numbered 9, after V lost 4 bases and J lost 0 bases. CDR3 amino acids: CASSVSGIFFSYNEQFF. The CDR3 nucleotides are TGTGCCAGCAGCGTTAGCGGGATCTTCTTCTCCTACAATGAGCAGTTCTTC.

This clonotype was counted only a few times. The chain carries TRBV3-1 and TRBJ2-7; 7 bases are a match to TRBD1. Germline V gene data show CDR1 as LGHDT and CDR2 as YNNKEL (reference sequence). The V and J ends lost 4 bases and 6 bases, in that order; junction bases with no gene match: 3. The CDR3 consists of 12 residues. For the CDR3, the DNA is TGTGCCAGCAGCCCTCAGGGGGTCGAGCAGTACTTC. Translation gives CASSPQGVEQYF.

The chain is built from TRBV6-1 and TRBJ1-4, with 7 nucleotides matching TRBD1. The CDR3 has 14 residues. The V segment lost 6 bases and the J segment 5 bases; nucleotides outside the gene matches: 6. Germline CDR1 MNHNS, CDR2 SASEGT. CDR3 region: CASSPGTDNEKLFF. CDR3 sequence (DNA): TGTGCCAGCAGCCCCGGGACAGACAATGAAAAACTGTTTTTT.

This clonotype has more than one count but fewer than ten. V usage is TRBV29-1 and J usage is TRBJ1-2; D ambiguous. Germline V lookup: CDR1 SQVTM, CDR2 ANQGSEA. V lost 7 bases, J lost 7 bases, and 13 bases lay in between. The CDR3 covers 11 residues. The CDR3 is CSAGFLPGYTF. In DNA, the CDR3 is TGCAGCGCAGGATTCTTGCCTGGCTACACCTTC.

This clonotype has more than one count but fewer than ten. The rearrangement joins TRBV10-3 to TRBJ1-5; a possible D gene is TRBD1 (6 bases). V dropped 2 bases and J dropped 5 bases, with 22 bases sitting between them. Germline assignment: CDR1 ENHRY and CDR2 SYGVKD. There are 18 residues in the CDR3. This chain's CDR3 is CAISESAALGGPYQPQHF. CDR3 coding DNA: TGTGCCATCAGTGAGAGTGCCGCATTAGGGGGTCCTTATCAGCCCCAGCATTTT.

At least ten counts were recorded for this clonotype. The rearrangement links TRBV4-1 to TRBJ1-1; no clear D. Germline V gene data show CDR1 as MGHRA and CDR2 as YSYEKL. This CDR3 is built from 14 residues. V gave up 1 base and J gave up 4 bases, with 10 bases separating them. The CDR3 loop is CASSQGVGLTEAFF. CDR3 DNA: TGCGCCAGCAGCCAAGGGGTCGGACTCACTGAAGCTTTCTTT.

CDR3 residues: CASSFQQVGFYEQYF. CDR3 nucleotides: TGTGCCAGCAGTTTTCAGCAGGTGGGATTCTACGAGCAGTACTTC. The J gene is TRBJ2-7, the V gene TRBV27, with unresolved D. This CDR3 spans 15 amino acids. CDR1 MNHEY and CDR2 SMNVEV come from the germline V gene (reference sequence). The V end lost 3 bases, the J end lost 3 bases, and 15 bases lay between the germline ends.

Written as DNA, the CDR3 is TGTGCCAGCAGTTTAGCCCCGGGACCGGTCTACGAGCAGTACTTC. Its protein product is CASSLAPGPVYEQYF. The V gene is TRBV12-3 or TRBV12-4, the J gene TRBJ2-7; D could derive from TRBD1 or TRBD2 (5 bases each). V was clipped by 0 bases and J by 3 bases, with 12 bases between them. This CDR3 has 15 residues.

As regards this clonotype: This may be a read error, as it is one base from a much larger clone. The chain joins TRBV20-1 to TRBJ1-2; possibly TRBD1 for D (5 bases). This CDR3 has 14 residues. Germline lookup yields CDR1 DFQATT and CDR2 SNEGSKA (reference sequence). CDR3 loop: CGAQNRIMIGGYTF. The CDR3 nucleotides are TGCGGTGCTCAAAACAGGATTATGATTGGTGGCTACACCTTC.

This clonotype was seen at least ten times. The chain links TRBV7-9 to TRBJ2-1, with D uncertain. The CDR3 covers 15 residues. V lost 0 bases, J lost 4 bases, and 10 bases lay in between. The germline V gene encodes CDR1 SEHNR and CDR2 FQNEAQ (reference sequence). The CDR3 nucleotides are TGTGCCAGCAGCTTAGCGGGTTTCCGATACAATGAGCAGTTCTTC. Protein: CASSLAGFRYNEQFF. The variable domain in full, with the rest retrieved from reference TRBV7-9 and TRBJ2-1, is DTGVSQNPRHKITKRGQNVTFRCDPISEHNRLYWYRQTLGQGPEFLTYFQNEAQLEKSRLLSDRFSAERPKGSFSTLEIQRTEQGDSAMYLCASSLAGFRYNEQFFGPGTRLTVL.

This clonotype occurred a few times. The gene calls are TRBV6-5 and TRBJ2-1, with D maybe TRBD2 (5 bases). The CDR3 is 17 residues long. Trimming removed 2 bases from V and 0 bases from J, with 14 bases in between. The germline V gene has CDR1 MNHEY and CDR2 SVGAGI. The CDR3 region is CASSYRERKASYNEQFF. CDR3 DNA sequence: TGTGCCAGCAGTTACAGAGAGCGGAAGGCCTCCTACAATGAGCAGTTCTTC.

This clonotype was seen only a few times. The CDR3: CASSSTSGRFDTQYF. For the CDR3, the DNA is TGTGCCAGCAGCTCGACTAGCGGGAGGTTCGATACGCAGTATTTT. The genes are TRBV7-2 and TRBJ2-3; 13 bases map to TRBD2. J was trimmed by 6 bases and V by 4 bases; bases with no gene match: 4. The length of the CDR3 is 15 residues. Germline CDR1 and CDR2: SGHTA and FQGNSA.